The 12 T cell receptor beta chains in this list originate from one sample, sequenced in a study of regulatory T cells in long-lasting Graves disease. For TCR beta, libraries came from iRepertoire HTBI primers and Arm-PCR of CDR3 regions. In TCRdb, the multiplex PCR reads were re-called with MiXCR into one record per CDR3 protein. The data contain around 450,000 distinct CDR3 sequences, about 15% of them singletons. As to time point: newly diagnosed GD, antithyroid drugs for less than 3 months. Making the TCR library involved RNA that had been extracted from PBMCs. These sequences were also reported in another study, on T cells in Graves' hyperthyroidism and ophthalmopathy.

The sample was peripheral blood mononuclear cells (PBMCs), taken at new diagnosis, from a patient treated with antithyroid drugs. All receptors come from a woman aged 25 to 39 with Graves disease.

This clonotype was seen more than once but under ten times. CDR3 nucleotides: TGTGCCAGCACCTGGGCCCCTAGGGGGGCTTTCTTT. It translates to CASTWAPRGAFF. V usage is TRBV2 and J usage is TRBJ1-1, with D perhaps matching TRBD1 (6 bases). Germline V CDR1 and CDR2: SNHLY, FYNNEI. Trimming took off 7 bases at V and 11 bases at J, with 17 bases between the two ends. The CDR3 totals 12 residues.

The chain recombines TRBV14 with TRBJ2-1, with D perhaps being TRBD1 or TRBD2 (6 bases each). Germline CDR1 and CDR2: SGHDN and FVKESK. This CDR3 is 15 amino acids long. Trimming removed 1 base at V and 4 bases at J, with 11 bases between. The DNA of the CDR3 is TGTGCCAGCAGCCAAGTGGGGGGCAGGTACAATGAGCAGTTCTTC. Protein: CASSQVGGRYNEQFF.

In regard to this clonotype: Just one base apart from a much larger clone, this may be a read error. The chain carries TRBV6-5 and TRBJ2-1; 13 nucleotides match TRBD2. This CDR3 spans 20 amino acids. Germline V gives CDR1 MNHEY, CDR2 SVGAGI. CDR3 residues: CAGSYLRLAGGPSSYNEQFF. In DNA, the CDR3 is TGTGCCGGCAGTTACCTAAGACTAGCGGGAGGCCCGAGCTCCTACAATGAGCAGTTCTTC.

V usage is TRBV7-9 and J usage is TRBJ1-2; no clear D. The V end was cut by 7 bases, the J end by 5 bases, with 11 bases between. CDR3 length: 12 residues. CDR1 is SEHNR and CDR2 is FQNEAQ in the germline V gene (reference sequence). The CDR3 is CASTLTGYGYTF. The DNA of the CDR3 is TGTGCCAGCACCCTAACGGGGTATGGCTACACCTTC.

V is TRBV20-1 and J is TRBJ2-3; D remains unclear. This CDR3 spans 13 amino acids. Germline V CDR1 and CDR2: DFQATT, SNEGSKA (reference sequence). Trimming stripped 7 bases from V and 0 bases from J, with 11 bases between. DNA of the CDR3: TGCAGTGGTAGGGATGTAAGCACAGATACGCAGTATTTT. It yields the protein CSGRDVSTDTQYF.

The chain has TRBV10-3 and TRBJ2-1; D unclear. V lost 0 bases to trimming and J lost 5 bases, with 14 bases between them. The V gene's germline CDR1 is ENHRY and CDR2 SYGVKD. The CDR3 covers 16 residues. CDR3 nucleotides: TGTGCCATCAGTGAGTCGAGACAACGGGCCAACAATGAGCAGTTCTTC. Its translation: CAISESRQRANNEQFF.

This clonotype was found a few times. This chain connects TRBV6-9 to TRBJ2-7; 9 nucleotides line up with TRBD2. This CDR3 has 13 residues. V lost 4 bases, J lost 9 bases, and 7 bases stayed unmatched. Germline values: CDR1 MNHGY, CDR2 SVAAGI. The CDR3 region has the DNA TGTGCCAGCAGTTCCTCGGAAGCGGGGGGGCAGTACTTC. The encoded protein is CASSSSEAGGQYF.

This clonotype was seen more than once but under ten times. This chain connects TRBV10-3 to TRBJ2-1; D may be TRBD2 (5 bases). The CDR3 runs to 15 residues. V was pared by 4 bases and J by 9 bases, with 19 bases between. The germline V gene encodes CDR1 ENHRY and CDR2 SYGVKD. The DNA of the CDR3 is TGTGCCATCAGTGCGGAGGCAATGAAGGAAGGTGAGCAGTTCTTC. Its translation is CAISAEAMKEGEQFF.

This clonotype was found many times. This chain joins TRBV10-1 and TRBJ2-7; TRBD1 aligns across 10 bases. V trimming: 6 bases; J trimming: 0 bases; junction bases outside the gene matches: 2. This CDR3 spans 14 amino acids. Germline CDR1 and CDR2: WNHNN and SYGVQD (reference sequence). The CDR3 is CASSRTGGSYEQYF. The CDR3 region has the DNA TGCGCCAGCAGCCGGACAGGGGGCTCCTACGAGCAGTACTTC.

Concerning this clonotype: A much more abundant neighbour one base away suggests this may be a read error. V is TRBV5-5 and J is TRBJ2-7, with a possible D match to TRBD2 (6 bases). CDR3 length equals 16 residues. CDR1 is SGHKS, CDR2 YYEKEE, per germline (reference sequence). Trimming took 4 bases from V and 3 from J, leaving 20 bases between them. CDR3 coding DNA: TGTGCCAGCAGCCTTCTCGGGGGAGAGGGGAACTACGAGCAGTACTTC. This codes for CASSLLGGEGNYEQYF.

This clonotype turned up a few times. Just one base apart from a much larger clone, this may be a read error. The rearrangement joins TRBV3-1 to TRBJ2-5; D is tentatively TRBD1 or TRBD2 (5 bases each). Trimming removed 1 base at V and 4 bases at J, with 10 bases between. Germline loops: CDR1 LGHDT, CDR2 YNNKEL (reference sequence). This CDR3 is 14 amino acids long. The CDR3 bases are TGTGCCAGCAGCCAAGGGGGGTTTGGAGAGACCCAGTACTTC. Encoded protein: CASSQGGFGETQYF.

This clonotype was counted only a few times. The V and J genes are TRBV30 and TRBJ2-1; 9 bases fit TRBD2. CDR1 and CDR2 from the germline V gene are GTSNPN and SVGIG (reference sequence). The CDR3 has 16 amino acids. V lost 1 base to trimming and J lost 6 bases; unmatched junction nucleotides: 10. The CDR3 nucleotides are TGTGCCTGGAGTGGGAGTAGCGGGAGTCTTCTCAATGAGCAGTTCTTC. This encodes CAWSGSSGSLLNEQFF.